This T cell receptor beta chain is from a study of post-analysis software for immune sequencing data. Overall study: Disease trajectories encompassed relapsing-remitting, secondary progressive and progressive-relapsing multiple sclerosis.

A note on this clonotype: The target antigen is unknown.

Overall study results and limits: Controls showed lower frequencies than patients for a handful of TRBV segments, and TRBV5-6, TRBV5-1 and TRBV20-1 were among these.

V was clipped by 3 bases and J by 3 bases, with 9 bases between them. The CDR3 covers 13 residues. cDNA libraries of TCR beta carried unique molecular identifiers. TCRdb itself ran the PCR reads through MiXCR, one entry per CDR3 protein. The sample includes hundreds of thousands of distinct CDR3 sequences, approximately 60% of them seen just once. The sequencing input was blood. The clonotype was recovered from a girl aged 2-10 years with multiple sclerosis. The rearrangement links TRBV12-3 or TRBV12-4 to TRBJ2-7; D is perhaps TRBD1 (6 bases). CDR3 loop: CASSLGHFYEQYF. For the CDR3, the DNA is TGTGCCAGCAGTTTGGGACATTTCTACGAGCAGTACTTC.